These 22 T cell receptor beta chains were sequenced from one sample in a study of CD8+CD57+ T cells in acquired aplastic anemia. The study profiled TCR beta VDJ and CDR3 using genomic DNA as template. TCRdb re-called the reads with MiXCR, one entry per CDR3 protein. This table has 180,000 or so distinct CDR3 sequences, roughly 50% appearing once. Only patients with CD8+CD57+ cell expansion on flow cytometry were chosen for sequencing. Sample: sorted CD4+, CD8+, or CD8+CD57+ T cells (not recorded which) from PBMCs. Receptors were obtained from a human donor with aplastic anemia.

This clonotype has more than one count but fewer than ten. The chain links TRBV10-3 to TRBJ1-5, with TRBD1 identical over 8 bases. This CDR3 has 15 amino acids. The trim removed 5 bases at V and 3 bases at J, leaving 6 bases unmatched. Per the germline V gene, CDR1 is ENHRY and CDR2 is SYGVKD. Here the CDR3 reads CAISPGTGNNQPQHF. The CDR3, as DNA: TGTGCCATCAGTCCCGGGACAGGCAACAATCAGCCCCAGCATTTT.

There are a few counts of this clonotype. The chain couples TRBV7-9 to TRBJ2-1; D is unresolved. Trimming cost V 7 bases and J 8 bases, with 12 bases left between them. The CDR3 contains 12 residues. Germline lookup yields CDR1 SEHNR and CDR2 FQNEAQ (reference sequence). The CDR3 is CASTPPGHEQFF. CDR3 coding DNA: TGTGCCAGCACCCCCCCGGGCCATGAGCAGTTCTTC.

The genes are TRBV10-3 and TRBJ2-5; D is undetermined. Germline loops: CDR1 ENHRY, CDR2 SYGVKD. This CDR3 comprises 9 residues. Trimming left V 4 bases short and J 9 bases short, with 3 bases between. The CDR3 bases are TGTGCCATCAGTGGTGCCCAGTACTTC. Protein product: CAISGAQYF.

The V gene is TRBV12-3 or TRBV12-4, the J gene TRBJ1-5; D is unclear. CDR3 length equals 15 residues. The germline V and J ends were trimmed by 1 base and 7 bases, with 14 bases remaining between them. CDR3 protein: CASSLGSGEYQPQHF. CDR3 DNA sequence: TGTGCCAGCAGTTTAGGGAGCGGGGAATACCAGCCCCAGCATTTT.

The chain recombines TRBV2 with TRBJ1-1, with D possibly being TRBD1 (6 bases). The V and J ends lost 6 bases and 1 base respectively, with 12 bases between them. The CDR3 extends over 14 amino acids. The germline gives CDR1 SNHLY, CDR2 FYNNEI. The CDR3 DNA sequence: TGTGCCAGCAGCCTACCGGGGGCGAACACTGAAGCTTTCTTT. Protein sequence: CASSLPGANTEAFF.

This clonotype was found many times. The chain carries TRBV6-5 and TRBJ1-5; D possibly corresponds to TRBD1 (5 bases). Trimming pared 5 bases from V and 4 bases from J, leaving 15 bases between. Germline values: CDR1 MNHEY, CDR2 SVGAGI. The CDR3 extends over 15 amino acids. The CDR3 nucleotides are TGTGCCAGCAGTCACCTAACAGGTACTAATCAGCCCCAGCATTTT. This gives the protein CASSHLTGTNQPQHF.

The chain employs TRBV5-1 and TRBJ1-1; D gene uncertain. The CDR3 has 13 amino acids. V lost 4 bases and J lost 5, with 12 bases in between. Germline V gene data show CDR1 as SGHRS and CDR2 as YFSETQ. Here the CDR3 reads CASSLRGQTEAFF. The CDR3 DNA sequence: TGCGCCAGCAGCCTCCGCGGGCAGACTGAAGCTTTCTTT.

The chain uses TRBV4-1 and TRBJ2-1; D is unclear. This CDR3 spans 14 amino acids. V lost 0 bases and J 0 bases, leaving 3 bases between the germline ends. CDR1 and CDR2 from the germline V gene are MGHRA and YSYEKL. CDR3 loop: CASSQDSSYNEQFF. CDR3 DNA: TGCGCCAGCAGCCAAGACAGCTCCTACAATGAGCAGTTCTTC.

Here the CDR3 reads CATSLSGNTGELFF. CDR3 DNA sequence: TGTGCCACCAGTCTGTCTGGGAACACCGGGGAGCTGTTTTTT. The chain has TRBV24-1 and TRBJ2-2; D is ambiguous. This CDR3 region has 14 residues. Germline CDR1 is KGHDR and CDR2 is SFDVKD. V lost 6 bases and J 1 base, leaving 8 bases between the germline ends.

This clonotype was detected many times. J is TRBJ1-1 and V is TRBV19; 8 bases match TRBD1. Germline V CDR1 and CDR2: LNHDA, SQIVND (reference sequence). J lost 11 bases, V lost 1 base, and 15 bases had no gene match. The CDR3 runs 16 residues. The CDR3 is CASSIVPGQAVFRAFF. CDR3 DNA sequence: TGTGCCAGTAGTATAGTTCCGGGACAGGCTGTATTCCGGGCTTTCTTT.

In its sample, this clonotype was seen many times. The rearrangement links TRBV5-1 to TRBJ2-5; TRBD2 agrees at 11 bases. The CDR3 length is 17 residues. The V segment lost 0 bases and the J segment 0 bases; nucleotides outside the gene matches: 4. The germline V gene has CDR1 SGHRS and CDR2 YFSETQ. CDR3 DNA: TGCGCCAGCAGCTTGGGGCTAGCGGGGGGTTACCAAGAGACCCAGTACTTC. It specifies CASSLGLAGGYQETQYF.

This clonotype was observed many times. The chain combines TRBV5-6 with TRBJ2-1; D is uncertain. V lost 4 bases to trimming and J lost 5 bases, with 16 bases between them. There are 15 residues in the CDR3. CDR1 and CDR2 from the germline V gene are SGHDT and YYEEEE. CDR3 DNA sequence: TGTGCCAGCAGCAGACTGGCCGATAATAACAATGAGCAGTTCTTC. Encoded protein: CASSRLADNNNEQFF.

This clonotype was seen many times. The chain carries TRBV5-1 and TRBJ2-1; D gene ambiguous. Germline V lookup: CDR1 SGHRS, CDR2 YFSETQ. The CDR3 runs to 12 residues. V was cut by 0 bases and J by 4 bases, with 2 bases left in between. The CDR3: CASSLEYNEQFF. The CDR3 DNA reads TGCGCCAGCAGCTTGGAGTACAATGAGCAGTTCTTC.

The chain recombines TRBV20-1 with TRBJ2-2, with a possible D match to TRBD1 (5 bases). CDR3 size: 12 residues. V was cut by 3 bases and J by 6 bases, with 8 bases left in between. The germline CDR1 and CDR2 sequences are DFQATT and SNEGSKA (reference sequence). The CDR3 sequence: CSASRVAGELFF. CDR3 bases: TGCAGTGCTAGCAGGGTTGCCGGGGAGCTGTTTTTT.

Only one count was recorded for this clonotype. V usage is TRBV12-3 or TRBV12-4 and J usage is TRBJ2-7, with TRBD1 matching over 7 bases. The CDR3 has 12 amino acids. Unmatched junction bases numbered 4, after V lost 7 bases and J lost 4 bases. This chain's CDR3 is CASMGQSYEQYF. Here the CDR3 DNA reads TGTGCCAGCATGGGACAGTCGTACGAGCAGTACTTC.

CDR3 amino acids: CASSPQAGLDTQYF. CDR3 coding DNA: TGTGCCAGCAGCCCCCAAGCAGGGTTAGATACGCAGTATTTT. This rearrangement joins TRBV7-2 to TRBJ2-3; tentative D call: TRBD1 (5 bases). Germline CDR1 SGHTA, CDR2 FQGNSA. The V gene lost 5 bases and the J gene lost 5 bases, with 14 bases spanning the gap. CDR3 length: 14 residues.

This clonotype has ten or more counts. The chain is built from TRBV4-3 and TRBJ1-5; D uncertain. This CDR3 is 15 amino acids long. V was trimmed by 0 bases and J by 7 bases, leaving 13 bases between them. Germline values: CDR1 LGHNA, CDR2 YSLEER. In DNA form, the CDR3 reads TGCGCCAGCAGCCAAGATCGTAAGGGCGACCAGCCCCAGCATTTT. Its translation: CASSQDRKGDQPQHF.

The J gene is TRBJ2-1, the V gene TRBV24-1; D perhaps matches TRBD1 (6 bases). This CDR3 has 13 residues. V was shortened by 4 bases and J by 8 bases, with 11 bases between the two germline ends. Germline V gene lookup returns CDR1 KGHDR and CDR2 SFDVKD. CDR3 region: CATSDPQGYEQFF. CDR3 coding DNA: TGTGCCACCAGTGACCCTCAGGGGTATGAGCAGTTCTTC.

The V gene is TRBV9, the J gene TRBJ2-7; possible D gene TRBD2, 6 bases. The CDR3 runs to 15 residues. Germline CDR1 reads SGDLS; CDR2 reads YYNGEE. With 0 bases removed from V and 3 bases from J, the gap between germline ends came to 13 bases. The CDR3: CASSVGVSGYYEQYF. The CDR3 DNA sequence: TGTGCCAGCAGCGTAGGGGTTAGCGGATACTACGAGCAGTACTTC.

In this sample, this clonotype turned up many times. The rearrangement links TRBV11-2 to TRBJ2-3; TRBD1 might be the D (5 bases). V was clipped by 1 base and J by 2 bases, with 13 bases between them. Germline V gene sequence: CDR1 SGHAT, CDR2 FQNNGV. The CDR3 contains 16 residues. As DNA, the CDR3 is TGTGCCAGCAGCTTAGGGTTCAGGGTCTACACAGATACGCAGTATTTT. It specifies CASSLGFRVYTDTQYF.

To note about this clonotype: Being one base from a much bigger clone, this may be a read error. This chain connects TRBV19 to TRBJ2-7, with 11 bases aligning to TRBD1. CDR3 length: 19 amino acids. CDR1 and CDR2 from the germline V gene are LNHDA and SQIVND (reference sequence). CDR3 nucleotide sequence: TGTGTCAGTAGTAGTTGGGGGACAGGGGGACCCGGACTATCCTACGAGCAGTACTTC. This gives the protein CVSSSWGTGGPGLSYEQYF.

The CDR3 sequence: CASRHNRGYQPQHF. For the CDR3, the DNA is TGTGCCAGCAGACATAACAGGGGCTATCAGCCCCAGCATTTT. V gene TRBV6-1 combines with J gene TRBJ1-5; TRBD1 matches 7 bases. J was trimmed by 5 bases and V by 6 bases; bases with no gene match: 7. CDR1 is MNHNS, CDR2 SASEGT, per germline. This CDR3 spans 14 amino acids.